This T cell receptor (beta chain) came from a study of blood T cell repertoires in COVID-19. Study summary: Either two negative PCRs, clearance, or symptom resolution qualified Cohort 3 donors as recovered.

CDR1 SEHNR and CDR2 FQNEAQ come from the germline V gene (reference sequence). CDR3 length equals 14 residues. J lost 9 bases, V lost 1 base, and 5 bases had no gene match. The table came from immunoSEQ multiplex PCR; TCRdb's copy has only in-frame clones and leaves some out. The data show about 190,000 clones, around 86% seen once. Which cohort a participant joined came from the clinical history participants gave. The sequence derives from a woman in her forties in a cohort exposed to, infected with or recovered from COVID-19 (not recorded which). The rearrangement links TRBV7-9 to TRBJ1-5, with 8 bases identical to TRBD1. Sequenced material: PBMCs or T cells enriched from blood (not recorded which). CDR3 nucleotides: TGTGCCAGCAGCTTAGAGGAGGGGACAGGGCCCCAGCATTTT. It codes for CASSLEEGTGPQHF.